Each of the 18 T cell receptor beta chains below was sequenced from the same sample in a study of shared T cell receptors in the human thymus (dated by TCRdb to about 2021). Receptors were amplified or captured by the immunoSEQ multiplex PCR assay. TCRdb obtained this table from immuneACCESS and retained in-frame rearrangements with V and J assigned. These tables miss some clones; where compared with another copy, unresolved V genes account for less than half of the shortfall, and the remainder is unexplained. The sample table shows over 350,000 clones, and 85% to 95% are seen once. The ten largest clones take up approximately 0.02% of the sample. Sequencing was performed on thymocytes. These receptors were taken from a human donor.

The J gene is TRBJ2-1, the V gene TRBV30, with 8 bases lining up with TRBD2. The trim removed 2 bases at V and 5 bases at J, leaving 14 bases unmatched. Germline V gene lookup returns CDR1 GTSNPN and CDR2 SVGIG (reference sequence). This CDR3 has 17 amino acids. The CDR3 region has the DNA TGTGCCTGGAGTCCCCCAACTAGCGGCCAGGAGGACAATGAGCAGTTCTTC. Translated: CAWSPPTSGQEDNEQFF.

V gene TRBV12-5 combines with J gene TRBJ2-1, with 7 bases fitting TRBD1. Germline V gene sequence: CDR1 LGHNT, CDR2 FRNRAP. J gave up 6 bases and V 3 bases, and 5 bases lay outside the gene matches. This CDR3 has 14 amino acids. Written as DNA, the CDR3 is TGTGCTAGTGGTTTAGCCGACAGGGTCAATGAGCAGTTCTTC. Translating gives CASGLADRVNEQFF.

The genes are TRBV4-3 and TRBJ2-7; maybe TRBD2 (6 bases). V lost 4 bases and J lost 2, with 12 bases in between. The germline CDR1 and CDR2 sequences are LGHNA and YSLEER. The CDR3 has 14 amino acids. The CDR3 loop reads CASSRRDRAYEQYF. The CDR3 bases are TGCGCCAGCAGCCGGAGGGACCGAGCCTACGAGCAGTACTTC.

The rearrangement joins TRBV28 to TRBJ2-2; TRBD2 matches 12 bases. The V segment lost 6 bases and the J segment 2 bases; nucleotides outside the gene matches: 7. CDR1 MDHEN and CDR2 SYDVKM come from the germline V gene. The CDR3 length is 17 residues. CDR3 in DNA: TGTGCCAGCAGAATCCTGGGACTAGCGGGCAACACCGGGGAGCTGTTTTTT. Amino acids: CASRILGLAGNTGELFF. Full variable domain (missing parts from reference TRBV28 and TRBJ2-2): DVKVTQSSRYLVKRTGEKVFLECVQDMDHENMFWYRQDPGLGLRLIYFSYDVKMKEKGDIPEGYSVSREKKERFSLILESASTNQTSMYLCASRILGLAGNTGELFFGEGSRLTVL.

CDR3 DNA sequence: TGTGCCAGCAGGGCACTAGCGGAGCCTTACAATGAGCAGTTCTTC. Its protein is CASRALAEPYNEQFF. This rearrangement joins TRBV25-1 to TRBJ2-1, with 8 bases lining up with TRBD2. This CDR3 is built from 15 residues. J was trimmed by 4 bases and V by 6 bases; bases with no gene match: 8. Germline values: CDR1 MGHDK, CDR2 SYGVNS. The full variable domain, its missing parts supplied by reference TRBV25-1 and TRBJ2-1, is EADIYQTPRYLVIGTGKKITLECSQTMGHDKMYWYQQDPGMELHLIHYSYGVNSTEKGDLSSESTVSRIRTEHFPLTLESARPSHTSQYLCASRALAEPYNEQFFGPGTRLTVL.

The rearrangement joins TRBV13 to TRBJ2-7, with D perhaps being TRBD1 or TRBD2 (5 bases each). In germline, CDR1 is PRHDT, CDR2 FYEKMQ (reference sequence). The CDR3 extends over 13 amino acids. The V gene lost 3 bases and the J gene lost 0 bases, with 6 bases spanning the gap. CDR3 coding DNA: TGTGCCAGCAGCTTTGGGGGCTCCTACGAGCAGTACTTC. Translating gives CASSFGGSYEQYF.

The chain carries TRBV11-1 and TRBJ2-1; 7 bases match TRBD2. The junction had 8 bases not matched to a gene; V was cut back by 1 base and J by 5 bases. The CDR3 runs to 16 residues. The germline V gene encodes CDR1 SGHAT and CDR2 FQDESV (reference sequence). The CDR3 sequence is CASSLVLGGMNNEQFF. The CDR3 DNA is TGTGCCAGCAGCTTAGTTCTGGGGGGGATGAACAATGAGCAGTTCTTC.

This chain links TRBV14 with TRBJ2-4; D is tentatively TRBD1 or TRBD2 (5 bases each). The germline V and J ends were trimmed by 4 bases and 1 base, with 8 bases remaining between them. The CDR3 is 14 residues long. Germline V gene lookup returns CDR1 SGHDN and CDR2 FVKESK. CDR3 DNA sequence: TGTGCCAGCAGCCCCAGGGAGGCCAAAAACATTCAGTACTTC. Amino acid sequence: CASSPREAKNIQYF.

V and J are TRBV4-3 and TRBJ2-7; TRBD2 agrees at 14 bases. The junction had 9 bases not matched to a gene; V was cut back by 0 bases and J by 2 bases. The CDR3 extends over 19 amino acids. Germline CDR1 reads LGHNA; CDR2 reads YSLEER. Written as DNA, the CDR3 is TGCGCCAGCAGCCAAGAGGAGGACAGGGGACTAGCGGGAGCCTACGAGCAGTACTTC. The encoded protein is CASSQEEDRGLAGAYEQYF.

In this sample, this clone turned up once. The chain has TRBV7-3 and TRBJ2-7; the D call may be TRBD1 or TRBD2 (7 bases each). Germline V gene data show CDR1 as SGHTA and CDR2 as FQGTGA. Trimming shortened V by 6 bases and J by 3 bases, and 18 bases separated the two germline ends. The CDR3 runs to 15 residues. CDR3 nucleotide sequence: TGTGCCAGCAGTCCCCCCGGCAGGGGGGGCTACGAGCAGTACTTC. Its translation: CASSPPGRGGYEQYF.

The chain has TRBV7-8 and TRBJ2-6, with a possible D match to TRBD1 (6 bases). The ends were cut back, 5 bases at V and 4 bases at J, with 15 bases in the middle. The CDR3 is 16 amino acids. CDR1 SGHVS and CDR2 FQNEAQ come from the germline V gene. Here the CDR3 reads CASSPRGGSGANVLTF. As DNA, the CDR3 is TGTGCCAGCAGCCCACGTGGGGGCTCCGGGGCCAACGTCCTGACTTTC.

The V and J genes are TRBV6-5 and TRBJ1-2; D gene uncertain. Germline-derived CDR1 and CDR2 are MNHEY and SVGAGI. The CDR3 has 13 amino acids. The germline V and J ends were trimmed by 0 bases and 8 bases, with 10 bases remaining between them. The CDR3 here is CASSYSPPGGYTF. DNA for the CDR3: TGTGCCAGCAGTTACTCGCCTCCGGGGGGCTACACCTTC.

The genes are TRBV18 and TRBJ1-1; D is uncertain. Trimming took 8 bases from V and 3 from J, leaving 28 bases between them. Germline V gene sequence: CDR1 KGHSH, CDR2 LQKENI. The CDR3 is made up of 18 amino acids. As DNA, the CDR3 is TGTGCCAGCGGGTCCCCGAAACGGGCCCCGGTTCAGGACACTGAAGCTTTCTTT. Translation gives CASGSPKRAPVQDTEAFF. The full variable domain, with the rest looked up from reference TRBV18 and TRBJ1-1, is NAGVMQNPRHLVRRRGQEARLRCSPMKGHSHVYWYRQLPEEGLKFMVYLQKENIIDESGMPKERFSAEFPKEGPSILRIQQVVRGDSAAYFCASGSPKRAPVQDTEAFFGQGTRLTVV.

This chain uses TRBV10-3 with TRBJ1-1; D is undetermined. This CDR3 has 10 residues. The V end lost 10 bases, the J end lost 6 bases, and 9 bases lay between the germline ends. Germline loops: CDR1 ENHRY, CDR2 SYGVKD. The CDR3 DNA sequence: TGTGCCAGCGGCGAGGCTGAAGCTTTCTTT. It yields the protein CASGEAEAFF.

The chain combines TRBV29-1 with TRBJ2-7; 9 nucleotides align to TRBD2. Germline CDR1 is SQVTM and CDR2 is ANQGSEA. The CDR3 length is 13 residues. The ends lost 6 bases at V and 1 base at J; junction bases unmatched: 4. DNA for the CDR3: TGCAGCGTCAGCGGGGGGTATTCCTACGAGCAGTACTTC. Its translation: CSVSGGYSYEQYF.

V usage is TRBV20-1 and J usage is TRBJ2-1; D unclear. The germline V and J ends were trimmed by 2 bases and 9 bases, with 8 bases remaining between them. The CDR3 contains 11 residues. CDR1 is DFQATT, CDR2 SNEGSKA, per germline (reference sequence). CDR3 DNA sequence: TGCAGTGCTAGAACACGGAGTGAGCAGTTCTTC. It is translated as CSARTRSEQFF.

The genes are TRBV27 and TRBJ2-5; 13 bases match TRBD2. This CDR3 has 15 residues. Looked up from germline, CDR1 is MNHEY and CDR2 is SMNVEV (reference sequence). V lost 5 bases to trimming and J lost 14 bases; unmatched junction nucleotides: 14. CDR3 DNA sequence: TGTGCCAGCAGTACTAGCGGGAGGGCCCATCGGTCAACCTACTTC. Its translation is CASSTSGRAHRSTYF.

The chain links TRBV27 to TRBJ2-7, with D tentatively TRBD2 (6 bases). The CDR3 sequence is 16 residues long. Germline V gene sequence: CDR1 MNHEY, CDR2 SMNVEV (reference sequence). V was clipped by 2 bases and J by 1 base, with 15 bases between them. The CDR3 bases are TGTGCCAGCAGTTTAAGAGGAGGGGCCCTGTCCTACGAGCAGTACTTC. This sequence encodes CASSLRGGALSYEQYF.